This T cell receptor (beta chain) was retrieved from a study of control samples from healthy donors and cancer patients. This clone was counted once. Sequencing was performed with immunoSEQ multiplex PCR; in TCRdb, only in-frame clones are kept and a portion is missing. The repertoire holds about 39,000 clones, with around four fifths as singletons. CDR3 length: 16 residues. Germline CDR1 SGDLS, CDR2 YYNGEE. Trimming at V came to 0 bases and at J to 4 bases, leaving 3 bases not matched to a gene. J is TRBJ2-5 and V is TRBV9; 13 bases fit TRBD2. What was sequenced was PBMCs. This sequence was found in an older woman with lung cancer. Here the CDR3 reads CASSVGLAGGGETQYF. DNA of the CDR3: TGTGCCAGCAGCGTAGGACTAGCGGGGGGAGGAGAGACCCAGTACTTC. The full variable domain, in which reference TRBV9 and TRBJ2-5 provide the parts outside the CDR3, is DSGVTQTPKHLITATGQRVTLRCSPRSGDLSVYWYQQSLDQGLQFLIQYYNGEERAKGNILERFSAQQFPDLHSELNLSSLELGDSALYFCASSVGLAGGGETQYFGPGTRLLVL.